The present TCR beta chain was sequenced within a study of T cell clones after liver transplantation. The CDR3 loop spans 16 amino acids. The V segment lost 2 bases and the J segment 4 bases; nucleotides outside the gene matches: 10. Germline CDR1 and CDR2: SEHNR and FQNEAQ (reference sequence). Clones were read by immunoSEQ multiplex PCR, and TCRdb kept only the in-frame ones, dropping some. In the table there are more than 45,000 clones, about 73% of which are singletons. The specimen was CD4+ T cells from blood, collected at the approximately 16-month timepoint. The receptor comes from a human patient who received a liver transplant. Part of the T cells may come from the graft donor. The chain recombines TRBV7-9 with TRBJ1-2; 7 positions match TRBD1. The CDR3 reads CASSLSYRGSIYGYTF. Written as DNA, the CDR3 is TGTGCCAGCAGCTTATCCTACAGGGGCTCGATCTATGGCTACACCTTC.